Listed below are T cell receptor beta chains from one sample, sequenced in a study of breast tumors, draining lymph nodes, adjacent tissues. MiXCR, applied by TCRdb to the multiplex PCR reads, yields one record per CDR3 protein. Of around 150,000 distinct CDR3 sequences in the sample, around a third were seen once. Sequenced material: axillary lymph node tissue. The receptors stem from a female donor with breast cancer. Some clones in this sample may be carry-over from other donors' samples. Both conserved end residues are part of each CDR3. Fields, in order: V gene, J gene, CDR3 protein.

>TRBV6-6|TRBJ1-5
CASSPGGSNQPQHF
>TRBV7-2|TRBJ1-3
CASSAGTGGNTIYF
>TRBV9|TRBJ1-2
CASSKAGDNYGYTF
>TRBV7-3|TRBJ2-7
CASSPIAGGQSEQYF
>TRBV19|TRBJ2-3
CASSKQRTDTQYF
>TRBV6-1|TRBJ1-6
CASSNRDSNSPLHF
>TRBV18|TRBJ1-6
CASSPRQSSYNSPLHF
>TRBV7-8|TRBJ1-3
CASSNQGAVGNTIYF
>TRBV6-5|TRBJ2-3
CASRPGTSSYNEQYF
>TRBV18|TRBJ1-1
CASSPLSIRGNTEAFF